This TCR beta chain was sequenced during a study of blood T cell repertoires in COVID-19. Study as a whole: The analysed material was cDNA or gDNA that came from T cells, B-cell-depleted T cells, or PBMCs.

Participants spanned ages about 18 to 100 years and resided in 20 to 30 US areas. Profiling relied on immunoSEQ multiplex PCR, and the TCRdb table lists in-frame clones only, not all of them. This sample has roughly 290,000 clones, with approximately 85% found just once. This CDR3 has 16 residues. With 3 bases clipped from V and 0 bases from J, the junction kept 5 bases outside the gene matches. The germline CDR1 and CDR2 sequences are MGHRA and YSYEKL. The chain combines TRBV4-1 with TRBJ2-7, with 10 bases identical to TRBD1. This TCR came from a woman aged 25 to 39 who had recovered from COVID-19. The specimen sequenced was PBMCs or T cells enriched from blood (not recorded which). The CDR3 DNA sequence: TGCGCCAGCAGCCATCATTGGACAGGGGGCTCCTACGAGCAGTACTTC. The encoded protein is CASSHHWTGGSYEQYF.